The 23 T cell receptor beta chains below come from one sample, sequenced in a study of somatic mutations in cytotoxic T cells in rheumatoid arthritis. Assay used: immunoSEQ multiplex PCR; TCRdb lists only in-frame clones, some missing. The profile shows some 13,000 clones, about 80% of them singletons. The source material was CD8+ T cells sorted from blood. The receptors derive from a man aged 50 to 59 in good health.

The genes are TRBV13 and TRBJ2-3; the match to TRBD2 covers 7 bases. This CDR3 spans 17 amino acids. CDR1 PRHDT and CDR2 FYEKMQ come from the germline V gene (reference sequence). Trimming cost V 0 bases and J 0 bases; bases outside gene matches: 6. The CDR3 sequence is CASSLGLAGVSTDTQYF. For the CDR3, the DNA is TGTGCCAGCAGCTTAGGGCTTGCGGGAGTAAGCACAGATACGCAGTATTTT.

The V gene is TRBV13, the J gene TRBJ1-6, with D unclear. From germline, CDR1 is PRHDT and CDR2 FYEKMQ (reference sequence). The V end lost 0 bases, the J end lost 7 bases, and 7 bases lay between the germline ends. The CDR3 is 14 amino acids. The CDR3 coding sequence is TGTGCCAGCAGCTTAGGAGTGGGAAATTCACCCCTCCACTTT. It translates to CASSLGVGNSPLHF.

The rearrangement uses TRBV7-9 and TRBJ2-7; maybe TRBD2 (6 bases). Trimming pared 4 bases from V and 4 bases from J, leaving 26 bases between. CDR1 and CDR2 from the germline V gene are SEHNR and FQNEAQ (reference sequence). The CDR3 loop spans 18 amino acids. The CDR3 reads CASSSTEGRRGRFYEQYF. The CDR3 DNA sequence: TGTGCCAGCAGCTCGACGGAGGGTCGACGGGGCCGATTTTACGAGCAGTACTTC. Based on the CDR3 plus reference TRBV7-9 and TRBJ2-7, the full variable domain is DTGVSQNPRHKITKRGQNVTFRCDPISEHNRLYWYRQTLGQGPEFLTYFQNEAQLEKSRLLSDRFSAERPKGSFSTLEIQRTEQGDSAMYLCASSSTEGRRGRFYEQYFGPGTRLTVT.

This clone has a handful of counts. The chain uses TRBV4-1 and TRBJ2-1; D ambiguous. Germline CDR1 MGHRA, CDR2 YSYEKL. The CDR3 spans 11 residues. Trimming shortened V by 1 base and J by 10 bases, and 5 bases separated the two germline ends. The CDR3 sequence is CASSQGSEQFF. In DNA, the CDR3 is TGCGCCAGCAGCCAAGGGTCCGAGCAGTTCTTC.

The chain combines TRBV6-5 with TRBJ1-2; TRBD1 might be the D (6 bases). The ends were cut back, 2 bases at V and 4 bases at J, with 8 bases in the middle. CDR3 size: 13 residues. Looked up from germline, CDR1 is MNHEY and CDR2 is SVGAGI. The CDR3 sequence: CASSYGRGYGYTF. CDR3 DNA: TGTGCCAGCAGTTACGGCAGGGGCTATGGCTACACCTTC.

CDR3 amino acids: CSAYYMDEQYF. DNA for the CDR3: TGCAGCGCTTACTACATGGACGAGCAGTACTTC. The chain has TRBV29-1 and TRBJ2-7; D gene uncertain. Germline CDR1 and CDR2: SQVTM and ANQGSEA. The CDR3 spans 11 residues. Between the trimmed V and J ends, which lost 7 bases and 5 bases, there was a span of 12 bases.

The DNA for the CDR3 is TGTGCCAGTAGACCGGGGGCAGCTGAAGCTTTCTTT. The encoded protein is CASRPGAAEAFF. The rearrangement uses TRBV19 and TRBJ1-1; maybe TRBD1 (6 bases). Trimming took off 6 bases at V and 6 bases at J, with 11 bases between the two ends. The germline V gene has CDR1 LNHDA and CDR2 SQIVND (reference sequence). The CDR3 extends over 12 amino acids.

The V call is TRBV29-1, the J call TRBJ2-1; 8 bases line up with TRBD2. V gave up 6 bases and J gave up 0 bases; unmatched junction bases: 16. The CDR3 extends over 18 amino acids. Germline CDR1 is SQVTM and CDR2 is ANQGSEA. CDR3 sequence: CSVQSSREGLFSYNEQFF. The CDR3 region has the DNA TGCAGCGTCCAAAGCAGCCGGGAGGGCCTTTTCTCCTACAATGAGCAGTTCTTC.

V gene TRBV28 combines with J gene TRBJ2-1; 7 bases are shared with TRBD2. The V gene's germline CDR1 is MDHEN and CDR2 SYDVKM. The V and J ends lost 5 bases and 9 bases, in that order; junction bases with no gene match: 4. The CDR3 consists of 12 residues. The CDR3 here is CASSLGTTEQFF. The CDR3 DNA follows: TGTGCCAGCAGTCTCGGGACTACTGAGCAGTTCTTC.

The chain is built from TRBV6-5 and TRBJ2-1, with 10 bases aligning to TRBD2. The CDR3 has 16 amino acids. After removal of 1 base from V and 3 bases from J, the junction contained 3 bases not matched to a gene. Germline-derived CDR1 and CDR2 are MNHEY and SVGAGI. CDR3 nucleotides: TGTGCCAGCAGTTACTTGTGGACTAGCGGCTACAATGAGCAGTTCTTC. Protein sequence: CASSYLWTSGYNEQFF.

CDR3 nucleotides: TGTGCCAGCAGACTACAGGGTCCTTACAATGAGCAGTTCTTC. Translated, it gives CASRLQGPYNEQFF. The gene calls are TRBV2 and TRBJ2-1, with a weak D call TRBD1 (6 bases). Trimming shortened V by 6 bases and J by 4 bases, and 13 bases separated the two germline ends. Germline V gene lookup returns CDR1 SNHLY and CDR2 FYNNEI. The CDR3 consists of 14 residues.

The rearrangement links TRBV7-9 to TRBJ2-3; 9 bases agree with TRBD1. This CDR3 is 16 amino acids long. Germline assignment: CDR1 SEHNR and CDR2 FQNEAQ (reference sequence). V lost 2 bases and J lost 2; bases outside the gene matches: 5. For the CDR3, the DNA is TGTGCCAGCAGCTTACTACGGACAGGGGTCACAGATACGCAGTATTTT. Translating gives CASSLLRTGVTDTQYF.

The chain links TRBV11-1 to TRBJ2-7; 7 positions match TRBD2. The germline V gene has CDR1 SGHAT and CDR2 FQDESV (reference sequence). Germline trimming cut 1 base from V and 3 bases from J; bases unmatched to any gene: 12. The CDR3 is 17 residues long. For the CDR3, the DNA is TGTGCCAGCAGCTTAGTATTTGGTACTAGCGCGAGCTACGAGCAGTACTTC. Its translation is CASSLVFGTSASYEQYF. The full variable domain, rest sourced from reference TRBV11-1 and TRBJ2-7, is EAEVAQSPRYKITEKSQAVAFWCDPISGHATLYWYRQILGQGPELLVQFQDESVVDDSQLPKDRFSAERLKGVDSTLKIQPAELGDSAMYLCASSLVFGTSASYEQYFGPGTRLTVT.

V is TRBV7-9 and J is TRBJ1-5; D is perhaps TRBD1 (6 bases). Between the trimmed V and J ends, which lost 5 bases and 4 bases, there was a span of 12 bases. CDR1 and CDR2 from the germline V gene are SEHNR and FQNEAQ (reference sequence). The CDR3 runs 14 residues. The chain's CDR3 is CASSGGGINQPQHF. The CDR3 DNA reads TGTGCCAGCAGCGGGGGGGGCATTAATCAGCCCCAGCATTTT. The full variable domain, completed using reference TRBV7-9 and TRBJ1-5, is DTGVSQNPRHKITKRGQNVTFRCDPISEHNRLYWYRQTLGQGPEFLTYFQNEAQLEKSRLLSDRFSAERPKGSFSTLEIQRTEQGDSAMYLCASSGGGINQPQHFGDGTRLSIL.

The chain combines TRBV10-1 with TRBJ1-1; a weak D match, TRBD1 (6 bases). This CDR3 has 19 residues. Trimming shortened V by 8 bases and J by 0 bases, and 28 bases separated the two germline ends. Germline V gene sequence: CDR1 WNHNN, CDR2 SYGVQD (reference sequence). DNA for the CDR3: TGCGCCAGCCCCAGGGGCGGGAGCGCGGCAGAACAACTGAACACTGAAGCTTTCTTT. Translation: CASPRGGSAAEQLNTEAFF.

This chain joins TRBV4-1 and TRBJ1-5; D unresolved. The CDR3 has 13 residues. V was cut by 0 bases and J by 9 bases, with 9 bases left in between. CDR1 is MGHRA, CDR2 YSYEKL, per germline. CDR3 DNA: TGCGCCAGCAGCCAAGATGCGCCAGGGCCCCAGCATTTT. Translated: CASSQDAPGPQHF.

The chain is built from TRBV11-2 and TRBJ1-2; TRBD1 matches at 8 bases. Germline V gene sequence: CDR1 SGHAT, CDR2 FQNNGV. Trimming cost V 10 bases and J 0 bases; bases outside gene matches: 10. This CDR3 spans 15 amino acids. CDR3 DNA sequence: TGTGCCACACACCCGACAGGGGATGCTAACTATGGCTACACCTTC. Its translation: CATHPTGDANYGYTF.

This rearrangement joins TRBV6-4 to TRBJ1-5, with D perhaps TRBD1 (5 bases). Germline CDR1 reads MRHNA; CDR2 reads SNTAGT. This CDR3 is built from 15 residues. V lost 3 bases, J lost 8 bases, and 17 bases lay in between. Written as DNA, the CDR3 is TGTGCCAGCAGTGAAGCGCCCGGGGGTAGGGAGCCCCAGCATTTT. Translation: CASSEAPGGREPQHF.

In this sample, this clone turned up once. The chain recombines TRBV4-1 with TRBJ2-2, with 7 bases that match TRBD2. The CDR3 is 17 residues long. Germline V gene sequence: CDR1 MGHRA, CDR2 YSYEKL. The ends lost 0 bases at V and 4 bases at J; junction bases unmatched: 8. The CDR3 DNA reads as TGCGCCAGCAGCCAAGAGGGGAGCGGGGTGTCCACCGGGGAGCTGTTTTTT. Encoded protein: CASSQEGSGVSTGELFF.

CDR3 DNA sequence: TGTGCCATCAGTGTGGGGGGACAGGGAAGGTTTGATGAGCAGTTCTTC. Protein sequence: CAISVGGQGRFDEQFF. The J gene is TRBJ2-1, the V gene TRBV10-3, with 9 positions matching TRBD1. The CDR3 runs 16 residues. The ends lost 4 bases at V and 8 bases at J; junction bases unmatched: 12. Germline CDR1 is ENHRY and CDR2 is SYGVKD.

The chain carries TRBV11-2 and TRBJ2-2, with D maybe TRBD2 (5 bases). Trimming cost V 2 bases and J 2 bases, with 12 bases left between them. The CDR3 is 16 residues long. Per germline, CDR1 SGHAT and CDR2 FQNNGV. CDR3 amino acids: CASSLSGFVNTGELFF. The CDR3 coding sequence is TGTGCCAGCAGCTTATCGGGATTTGTAAACACCGGGGAGCTGTTTTTT.

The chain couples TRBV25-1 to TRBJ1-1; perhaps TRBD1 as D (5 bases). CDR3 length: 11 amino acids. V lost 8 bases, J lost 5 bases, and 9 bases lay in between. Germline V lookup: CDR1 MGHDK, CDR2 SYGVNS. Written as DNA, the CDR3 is TGTGCCAGCGGGGGGGGGACTGAAGCTTTCTTT. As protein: CASGGGTEAFF.

The CDR3 nucleotides read TGTGCCAGCAGTACAACCGGGACAGTGGGGTACAATGAGCAGTTCTTC. This translates into CASSTTGTVGYNEQFF. The chain is built from TRBV28 and TRBJ2-1, with 7 bases matching TRBD1. CDR1 MDHEN and CDR2 SYDVKM come from the germline V gene. The CDR3 consists of 16 residues. Trimming removed 5 bases from V and 4 bases from J; junction bases left unmatched: 11.